Listed below are T cell receptor beta chains from one sample, sequenced in a study of T cells after yellow fever vaccination. TCRdb independently ran MiXCR on the 5' RACE reads; one entry per CDR3 protein. This sample has approximately 240,000 distinct CDR3 sequences, with roughly 3.7% found just once. Sequenced material: PBMCs, taken 15 days after the yellow fever booster vaccination. The source of these receptors is a man younger than 35 who received the YFV17D yellow fever vaccine. CDR3s include the opening cysteine and the closing phenylalanine or tryptophan. Fields, in order: V gene, J gene, CDR3 protein.

TRBV5-5	TRBJ2-2	CASSLRFWGRNTGELFF
TRBV5-5	TRBJ2-3	CASSLQGRSTDTQYF
TRBV10-3	TRBJ2-2	CAISEISGSNTGELFF
TRBV20-1	TRBJ1-5	CSARKSNQPQHF
TRBV12-3/TRBV12-4	TRBJ1-1	CASSLRVMNTEAFF
TRBV6-1	TRBJ2-1	CASFVGYNEQFF
TRBV10-3	TRBJ1-1	CAISDAPGGDTEAFF
TRBV20-1	TRBJ2-7	CSARDFDGGIPYEQYF
TRBV11-1	TRBJ1-3	CASSLSGDGNTIYF
TRBV5-5	TRBJ1-1	CASSLQVGHSEAFF
TRBV7-9	TRBJ2-1	CASSPRGTGYNEQFF
TRBV6-1	TRBJ2-5	CASSEWGYSVGAGETQYF
TRBV4-1	TRBJ2-1	CASSQDQTGQFF
TRBV5-1	TRBJ2-3	CASNSGGNTDTQYF
TRBV5-1	TRBJ1-4	CASSLALGSEKLFF
TRBV6-5	TRBJ1-3	CASSRGQYSGNTIYF
TRBV5-5	TRBJ2-3	CASSLVWQGSWTDTQYF
TRBV12-3/TRBV12-4	TRBJ2-5	CASSYAYRETQYF
TRBV24-1	TRBJ2-7	CATTIWEYEQYF
TRBV7-9	TRBJ2-6	CASTQVGRMTGANVLTF
TRBV10-3	TRBJ1-6	CAIRGQGMDNSPLHF
TRBV18	TRBJ2-7	CASESSEGEQYF
TRBV4-3	TRBJ2-5	CASSQETGSTQETQYF
TRBV5-6	TRBJ1-2	CASSSRGTWAGYTF
TRBV19	TRBJ1-5	CASSIGPRNQPQHF
TRBV5-1	TRBJ2-3	CASSPPGAGGTDTQYF
TRBV6-1	TRBJ2-1	CASNSGTSGYNEQFF
TRBV29-1	TRBJ2-5	CSVEGEMGQGEETQYF
TRBV3-1	TRBJ2-3	CASSTRGGRTDTQYF
TRBV7-8	TRBJ2-2	CASSIETGANTGELFF
TRBV7-9	TRBJ2-5	CASSFGQFVGETQYF
TRBV25-1	TRBJ2-1	CASSEVWSSYNEQFF
TRBV6-5	TRBJ2-1	CASSYSYPPGQGNYNEQFF
TRBV7-2	TRBJ1-1	CASSSQGALIEAFF
TRBV28	TRBJ1-2	CASSDRGQGGGYTF
TRBV29-1	TRBJ2-3	CSVLTRGTDTQYF
TRBV11-2	TRBJ2-3	CASSETNRGMNTDTQYF
TRBV5-1	TRBJ2-5	CASTALTSGGLETQYF
TRBV20-1	TRBJ1-5	CSASPSTVNSNQPQHF
TRBV18	TRBJ2-4	CASSPRDRVFSGDHAEPKNIQYF
TRBV5-6	TRBJ2-5	CASSLMRGQETQYF
TRBV7-2	TRBJ2-7	CASSFTDRYEQYF
TRBV5-1	TRBJ2-1	CASRRVHNEQFF
TRBV27	TRBJ2-3	CASSLLASGDRTDTQYF
TRBV19	TRBJ2-1	CASSIGFLQTGGNEQFF
TRBV19	TRBJ1-4	CATEVVPNEKLFF
TRBV20-1	TRBJ1-1	CSARGTGFFTEAFF
TRBV3-1	TRBJ2-5	CASSPRDLQWETQYF
TRBV7-9	TRBJ1-4	CASSLMAGSLGEKLFF
TRBV18	TRBJ1-1	CASSPPRGEAFF
TRBV7-2	TRBJ1-2	CASSLTGRGYTF
TRBV11-2	TRBJ2-7	CASHGGVFPYEQYF
TRBV7-9	TRBJ2-3	CASSTSGRASTDTQYF
TRBV30	TRBJ1-1	CAWSQQVTNTEAFF
TRBV6-2/TRBV6-3	TRBJ2-5	CASSAHTGSRIETQYF
TRBV6-4	TRBJ2-1	CASSQTGEGNEQFF
TRBV12-3/TRBV12-4	TRBJ1-2	CASSPTSRDNNYGYTF
TRBV3-1	TRBJ2-3	CASSLVAGGRTDTQYF